This T cell receptor (beta chain) is from a study of cytomegalovirus exposure and HLA in healthy donors. As for the study in general: There were roughly 80 million unique TCRs (from HLA-typed donors) in an early data release. Points from the study as a whole: At a 0.05 false discovery rate, a later analysis found 16,951 TCR beta sequences to be associated with HLA alleles. Exclusion applied to some V segments, including TRBV6-2 and TRBV6-3, as they were indistinguishable. Specificity of three CMV-associated chains for CMV antigens was verified in vitro.

Germline V gives CDR1 MGHRA, CDR2 YSYEKL. Trimming removed 3 bases from V and 8 bases from J; junction bases left unmatched: 10. CDR3 size: 16 residues. In the case of this clone: Antigen: not known.

The PCR employed 60 Vbeta primers together with 13 Jbeta primers. Sequencing used immunoSEQ multiplex PCR; TCRdb keeps in-frame clones, though not all of them. In the table there are 110,000 or so clones, 73% of which are singletons. The sequence came from a man aged 40-50 years in good health and CMV-seronegative. The rearrangement joins TRBV4-1 to TRBJ2-1, with 10 bases matching TRBD2. Sequencing was performed on PBMCs. CDR3 protein: CASSHLSGGKSYEQFF. The CDR3 coding sequence is TGCGCCAGCAGCCACCTTAGCGGGGGGAAGTCCTATGAGCAGTTCTTC.